The sequence of this T cell receptor (beta chain) was determined in a study of low-dose radiotherapy and immunotherapy resistance in tumors. The time point: before trial treatment. The germline V gene encodes CDR1 LGHNA and CDR2 YNFKEQ. Trimming removed 3 bases at V and 7 bases at J, with 9 bases between. The CDR3 consists of 12 residues. First-strand cDNA used TRAV- and TRBV-specific primers, covering alpha and beta chains. Over around 19 PCR cycles, TCRs were amplified from a constant-region primer and V-primer adapter. TCRdb used MiXCR to reprocess the reads, holding one entry per CDR3 protein. In the table there are around 76,000 distinct CDR3 sequences, more than 25% of which are singletons.

V and J are TRBV4-2 and TRBJ1-2; TRBD1 might be the D (6 bases). The sample in question was PBMCs, obtained before treatment. The TCR comes from a female donor with ovarian cancer. Here the CDR3 reads CASSHRGGGYTF. The CDR3 DNA reads as TGTGCCAGCAGCCACAGGGGCGGTGGCTACACCTTC.